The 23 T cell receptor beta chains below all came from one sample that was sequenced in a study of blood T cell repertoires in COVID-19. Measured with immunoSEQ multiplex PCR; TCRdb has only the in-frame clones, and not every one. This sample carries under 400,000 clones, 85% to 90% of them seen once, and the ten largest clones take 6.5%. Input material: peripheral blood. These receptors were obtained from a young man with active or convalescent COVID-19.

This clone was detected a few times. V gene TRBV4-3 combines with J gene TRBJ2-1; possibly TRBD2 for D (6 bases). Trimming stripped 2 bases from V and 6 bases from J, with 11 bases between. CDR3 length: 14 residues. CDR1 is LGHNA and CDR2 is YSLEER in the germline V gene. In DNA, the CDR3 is TGCGCCAGCAGCCAAAATGGGAGGAGCAATGAGCAGTTCTTC. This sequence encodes CASSQNGRSNEQFF.

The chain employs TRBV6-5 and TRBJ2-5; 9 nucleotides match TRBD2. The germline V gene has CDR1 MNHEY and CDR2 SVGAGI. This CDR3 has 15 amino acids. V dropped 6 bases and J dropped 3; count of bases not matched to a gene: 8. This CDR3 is CASSLYRGREETQYF. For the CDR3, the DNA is TGTGCCAGCAGCCTATATCGCGGGAGGGAAGAGACCCAGTACTTC.

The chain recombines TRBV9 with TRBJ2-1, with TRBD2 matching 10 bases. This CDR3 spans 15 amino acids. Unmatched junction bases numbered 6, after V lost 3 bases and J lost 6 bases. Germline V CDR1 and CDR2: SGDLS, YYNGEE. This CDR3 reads CASSATSGAPNEQFF. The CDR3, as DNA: TGTGCCAGCAGCGCTACTAGCGGGGCCCCCAATGAGCAGTTCTTC. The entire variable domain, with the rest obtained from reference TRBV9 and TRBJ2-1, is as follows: DSGVTQTPKHLITATGQRVTLRCSPRSGDLSVYWYQQSLDQGLQFLIQYYNGEERAKGNILERFSAQQFPDLHSELNLSSLELGDSALYFCASSATSGAPNEQFFGPGTRLTVL.

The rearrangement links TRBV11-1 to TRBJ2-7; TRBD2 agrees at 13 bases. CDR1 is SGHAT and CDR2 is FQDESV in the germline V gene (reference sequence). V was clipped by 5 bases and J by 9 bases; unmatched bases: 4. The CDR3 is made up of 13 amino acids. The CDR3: CASSPGLAGRQYF. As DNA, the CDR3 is TGTGCCAGCAGCCCGGGACTAGCGGGGAGGCAGTACTTC.

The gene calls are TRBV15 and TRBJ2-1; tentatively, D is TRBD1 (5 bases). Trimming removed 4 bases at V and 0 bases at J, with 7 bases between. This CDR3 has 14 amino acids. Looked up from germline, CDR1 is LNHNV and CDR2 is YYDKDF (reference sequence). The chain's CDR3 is CATSIQDSYNEQFF. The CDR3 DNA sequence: TGTGCCACCAGCATACAGGACTCCTACAATGAGCAGTTCTTC. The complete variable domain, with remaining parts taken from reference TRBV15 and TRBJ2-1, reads DAMVIQNPRYQVTQFGKPVTLSCSQTLNHNVMYWYQQKSSQAPKLLFHYYDKDFNNEADTPDNFQSRRPNTSFCFLDIRSPGLGDTAMYLCATSIQDSYNEQFFGPGTRLTVL.

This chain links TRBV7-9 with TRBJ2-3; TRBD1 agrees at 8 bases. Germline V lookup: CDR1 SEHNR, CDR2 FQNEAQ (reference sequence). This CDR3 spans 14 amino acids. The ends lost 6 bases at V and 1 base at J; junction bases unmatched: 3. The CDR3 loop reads CASRETGGTDTQYF. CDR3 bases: TGTGCCAGCAGAGAGACAGGGGGCACAGATACGCAGTATTTT.

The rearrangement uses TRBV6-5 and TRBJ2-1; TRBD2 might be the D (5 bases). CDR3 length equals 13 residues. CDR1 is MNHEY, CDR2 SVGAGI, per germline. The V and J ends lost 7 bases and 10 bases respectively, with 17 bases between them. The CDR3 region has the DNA TGTGCCAGCACCAGCGGTTTGGGCCGCGAGCAGTTCTTC. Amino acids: CASTSGLGREQFF.

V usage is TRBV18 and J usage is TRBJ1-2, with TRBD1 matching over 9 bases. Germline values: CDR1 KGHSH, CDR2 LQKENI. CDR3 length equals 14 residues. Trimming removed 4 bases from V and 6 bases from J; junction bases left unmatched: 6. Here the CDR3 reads CASSRGTGNHGYTF. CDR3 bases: TGTGCCAGCTCACGTGGGACAGGGAACCATGGCTACACCTTC.

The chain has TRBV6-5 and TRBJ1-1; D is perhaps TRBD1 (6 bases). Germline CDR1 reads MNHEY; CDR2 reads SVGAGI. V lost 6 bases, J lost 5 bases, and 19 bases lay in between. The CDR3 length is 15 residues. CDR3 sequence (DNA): TGTGCCAGCAGCCGTAGGGGGGGGGAGAGGACTGAAGCTTTCTTT. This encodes CASSRRGGERTEAFF.

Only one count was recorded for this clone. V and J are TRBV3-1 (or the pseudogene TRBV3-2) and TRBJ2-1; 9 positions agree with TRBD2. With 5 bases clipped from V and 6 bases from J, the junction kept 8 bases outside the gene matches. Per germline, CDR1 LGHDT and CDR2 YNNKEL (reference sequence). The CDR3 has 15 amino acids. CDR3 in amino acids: CASSVRGGLFNEQFF. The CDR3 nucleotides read TGTGCCAGCAGCGTGCGGGGGGGCCTTTTCAATGAGCAGTTCTTC.

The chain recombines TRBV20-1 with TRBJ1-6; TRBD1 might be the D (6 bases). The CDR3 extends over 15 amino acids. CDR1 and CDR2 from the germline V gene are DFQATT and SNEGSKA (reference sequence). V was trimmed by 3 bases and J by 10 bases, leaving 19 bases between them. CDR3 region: CSASPGTNTGSPLHF. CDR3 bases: TGCAGTGCTAGTCCCGGGACAAACACGGGATCACCCCTCCACTTT.

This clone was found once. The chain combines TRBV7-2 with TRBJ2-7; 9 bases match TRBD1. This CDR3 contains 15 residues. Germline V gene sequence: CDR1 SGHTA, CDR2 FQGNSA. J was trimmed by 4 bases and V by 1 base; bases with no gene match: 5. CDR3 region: CASSLGGQGGYEQYF. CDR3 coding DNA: TGTGCCAGCAGCTTAGGGGGACAGGGAGGTTACGAGCAGTACTTC.

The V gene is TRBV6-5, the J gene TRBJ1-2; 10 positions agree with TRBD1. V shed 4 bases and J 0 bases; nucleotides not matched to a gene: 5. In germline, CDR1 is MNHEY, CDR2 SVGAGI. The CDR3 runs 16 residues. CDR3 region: CASSSRDRGPNYGYTF. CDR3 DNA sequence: TGTGCCAGCAGTTCGAGGGACAGGGGTCCTAACTATGGCTACACCTTC.

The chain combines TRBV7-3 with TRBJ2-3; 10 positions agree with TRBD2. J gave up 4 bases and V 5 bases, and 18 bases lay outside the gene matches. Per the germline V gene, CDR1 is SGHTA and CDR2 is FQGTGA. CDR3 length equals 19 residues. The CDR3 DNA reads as TGTGCCAGCAGCCTCCTTATGGGGGTGTCTAGCGGGAGCCCAGATACGCAGTATTTT. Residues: CASSLLMGVSSGSPDTQYF.

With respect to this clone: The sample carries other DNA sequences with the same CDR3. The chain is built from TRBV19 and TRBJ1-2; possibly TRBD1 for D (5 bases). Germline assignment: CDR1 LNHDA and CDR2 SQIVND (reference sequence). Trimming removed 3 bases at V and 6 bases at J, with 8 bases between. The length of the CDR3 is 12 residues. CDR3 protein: CASSIGGNGYTF. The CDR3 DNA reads TGTGCCAGTAGTATCGGGGGTAATGGCTACACCTTC.

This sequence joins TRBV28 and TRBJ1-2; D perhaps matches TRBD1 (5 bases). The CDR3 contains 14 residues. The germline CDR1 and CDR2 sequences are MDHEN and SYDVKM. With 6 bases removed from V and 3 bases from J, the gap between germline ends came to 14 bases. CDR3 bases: TGTGCCAGCAGAACCACCGGGACTCACTATGGCTACACCTTC. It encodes CASRTTGTHYGYTF.

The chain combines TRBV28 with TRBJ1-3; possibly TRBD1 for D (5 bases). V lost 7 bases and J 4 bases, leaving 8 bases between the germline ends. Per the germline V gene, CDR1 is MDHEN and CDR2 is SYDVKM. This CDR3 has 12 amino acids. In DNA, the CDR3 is TGTGCCAGCACGGGGGAGGGAAACACCATATATTTT. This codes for CASTGEGNTIYF.

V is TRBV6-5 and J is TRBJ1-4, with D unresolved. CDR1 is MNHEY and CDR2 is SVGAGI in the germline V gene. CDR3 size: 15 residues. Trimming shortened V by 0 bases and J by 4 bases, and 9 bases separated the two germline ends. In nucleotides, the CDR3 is TGTGCCAGCAGTTACTCGCCAGGAAATAATGAAAAACTGTTTTTT. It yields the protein CASSYSPGNNEKLFF.

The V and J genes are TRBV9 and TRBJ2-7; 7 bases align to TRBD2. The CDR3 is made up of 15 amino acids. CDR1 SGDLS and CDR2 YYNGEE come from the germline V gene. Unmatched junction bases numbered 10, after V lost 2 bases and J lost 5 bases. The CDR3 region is CASSVSAGAGNEQYF. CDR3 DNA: TGTGCCAGCAGCGTGTCGGCGGGAGCGGGGAACGAGCAGTACTTC.

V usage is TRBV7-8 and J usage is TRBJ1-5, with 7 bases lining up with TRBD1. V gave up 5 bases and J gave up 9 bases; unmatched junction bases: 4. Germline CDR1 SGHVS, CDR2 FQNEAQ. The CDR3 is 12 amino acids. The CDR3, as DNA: TGTGCCAGCAGCCAGACAGGGACGCCCCAGCATTTT. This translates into CASSQTGTPQHF.

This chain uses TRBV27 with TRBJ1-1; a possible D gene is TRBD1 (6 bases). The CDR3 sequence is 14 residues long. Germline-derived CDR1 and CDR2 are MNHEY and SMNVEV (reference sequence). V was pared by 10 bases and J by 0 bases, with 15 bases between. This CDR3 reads CATRTATMNTEAFF. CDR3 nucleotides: TGTGCCACTCGGACAGCTACTATGAACACTGAAGCTTTCTTT.

The CDR3 spells CASSQDPGQSYGYTF. DNA of the CDR3: TGTGCCAGCAGCCAAGACCCGGGACAAAGCTATGGCTACACCTTC. The chain uses TRBV4-2 and TRBJ1-2, with D maybe TRBD1 (6 bases). Germline CDR1 is LGHNA and CDR2 is YNFKEQ. There are 15 residues in the CDR3. Trimming left V 0 bases short and J 4 bases short, with 12 bases between.

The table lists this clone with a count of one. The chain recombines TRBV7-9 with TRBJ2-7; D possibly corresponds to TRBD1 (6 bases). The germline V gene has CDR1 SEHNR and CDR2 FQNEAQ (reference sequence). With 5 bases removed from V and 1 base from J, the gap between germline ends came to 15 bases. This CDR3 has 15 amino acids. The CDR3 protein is CASSPTPQGSYEQYF. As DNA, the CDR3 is TGTGCCAGCAGCCCGACACCACAGGGATCCTACGAGCAGTACTTC.